The 7 T cell receptor beta chains given below trace back to one sample, sequenced in a study of blood T cell repertoires in COVID-19 (dated by TCRdb to 2019 to 2021). Library preparation was by the immunoSEQ multiplex PCR assay. The source is immuneACCESS, and TCRdb retained only in-frame sequences with V and J called. Part of the clones is not carried over; for the studies checked, unresolved V genes explain less than half of this, and the remainder is unexplained. This sample is represented by roughly 200,000 clones; around 83% of them were singletons. Around 24% of the sample is held by the ten biggest clonotypes. Material for sequencing was PBMCs or T cells enriched from blood (not recorded which). All receptors come from a woman between 40 and 50 years old in a cohort exposed to, infected with or recovered from COVID-19 (not recorded which).

The sample holds many counts of this clone. The rearrangement uses TRBV7-9 and TRBJ2-1, with D possibly matching TRBD2 (6 bases). V lost 4 bases and J lost 2, with 15 bases in between. There are 16 residues in the CDR3. Germline V gene lookup returns CDR1 SEHNR and CDR2 FQNEAQ (reference sequence). The CDR3 DNA is TGTGCCAGCAGCTCCCGGACTACCCGAGCCTACAATGAGCAGTTCTTC. This translates into CASSSRTTRAYNEQFF.

The chain carries TRBV13 and TRBJ2-7; the D is unclear. In germline, CDR1 is PRHDT, CDR2 FYEKMQ (reference sequence). V lost 4 bases to trimming and J lost 6 bases, with 10 bases between them. The CDR3 covers 12 residues. The CDR3 sequence: CASSSNLREQYF. CDR3 in DNA: TGTGCCAGCAGCTCTAATCTACGCGAGCAGTACTTC.

The chain employs TRBV5-4 and TRBJ1-1; D ambiguous. Per germline, CDR1 SGHNT and CDR2 YYREEE (reference sequence). The CDR3 contains 14 residues. The V gene lost 4 bases and the J gene lost 0 bases, with 10 bases spanning the gap. CDR3 amino acids: CASSPNWLNTEAFF. CDR3 in DNA: TGTGCCAGCAGCCCGAACTGGTTGAACACTGAAGCTTTCTTT.

The V call is TRBV19, the J call TRBJ1-1, with 7 bases matching TRBD1. This CDR3 has 17 residues. Trimming took 7 bases from V and 0 from J; bases not matched to a gene: 14. CDR1 and CDR2 (germline): LNHDA, SQIVND (reference sequence). In DNA form, the CDR3 reads TGTGCCAGTATACAGGGGCTAAGACAGGACGTGAACACTGAAGCTTTCTTT. Its translation: CASIQGLRQDVNTEAFF.

The chain links TRBV7-9 to TRBJ2-3; the match to TRBD2 covers 12 bases. V dropped 5 bases and J dropped 3; count of bases not matched to a gene: 12. This CDR3 region has 18 residues. Germline V CDR1 and CDR2: SEHNR, FQNEAQ (reference sequence). CDR3 in amino acids: CASSLGTSGFEYTDTQYF. CDR3 sequence (DNA): TGTGCCAGCAGCCTCGGGACTAGCGGGTTTGAGTATACAGATACGCAGTATTTT.

This clone was detected ten times or more. V and J are TRBV9 and TRBJ2-1; D possibly corresponds to TRBD2 (5 bases). The CDR3 is 17 residues long. V lost 3 bases and J lost 8, with 24 bases in between. From germline, CDR1 is SGDLS and CDR2 YYNGEE. The CDR3 coding sequence is TGTGCCAGCAGCGGGCCCCGGAACCCGCCGGGGATCCATGAGCAGTTCTTC. Translation gives CASSGPRNPPGIHEQFF.

This clone has only one observation. The chain is built from TRBV18 and TRBJ2-3; TRBD1 matches 8 bases. CDR1 KGHSH and CDR2 LQKENI come from the germline V gene. CDR3 size: 18 residues. V was pared by 4 bases and J by 0 bases, with 12 bases of the junction left unmatched. In DNA, the CDR3 is TGTGCCAGCTCACAGGACAGGGTCGGCAGGTTAAGCACAGATACGCAGTATTTT. Residues: CASSQDRVGRLSTDTQYF.